Shown below are 4 T cell receptor beta chains from a single sample sequenced in a study of cytomegalovirus exposure and HLA in healthy donors. Clones were sequenced by immunoSEQ multiplex PCR, and TCRdb holds only the in-frame ones, with some missing. Here the sample spans 100,000 to 150,000 clones, approximately 88% being singletons. Sequencing was done on a sample of PBMCs. The receptors come from a man aged 18 to 29 in good health and CMV-seronegative.

V usage is TRBV5-6 and J usage is TRBJ2-5; 10 nucleotides align to TRBD1. The CDR3 is made up of 15 amino acids. Germline CDR1 reads SGHDT; CDR2 reads YYEEEE. The V gene end was trimmed by 4 bases and the J gene end by 1 base; junction bases not matched to a gene: 4. DNA of the CDR3: TGTGCCAGCAGCAAGGGACAGGGGTCCCAAGAGACCCAGTACTTC. This codes for CASSKGQGSQETQYF.

The CDR3 region has the DNA TGTGCCAGCGGCCAAACGGAGGTCTTTTACGAGCAGTACTTC. As protein: CASGQTEVFYEQYF. V and J are TRBV28 and TRBJ2-7; tentative D call: TRBD2 (5 bases). CDR3 length: 14 residues. Germline CDR1 is MDHEN and CDR2 is SYDVKM. Between the trimmed V and J ends, which lost 8 bases and 4 bases, there was a span of 18 bases.

As DNA, the CDR3 is TGTGCCAGCAGCTCCACCCGCAACCTTCGAGACGAGCAGTACTTC. It is translated as CASSSTRNLRDEQYF. This rearrangement joins TRBV7-9 to TRBJ2-7, with D unclear. The germline V gene has CDR1 SEHNR and CDR2 FQNEAQ (reference sequence). The V and J ends lost 4 bases and 5 bases respectively, with 18 bases between them. This CDR3 is built from 15 residues.

V usage is TRBV19 and J usage is TRBJ1-2; unclear D gene. Trimming removed 2 bases from V and 7 bases from J, with 14 bases in between. This CDR3 spans 14 amino acids. Germline lookup yields CDR1 LNHDA and CDR2 SQIVND (reference sequence). Here the CDR3 DNA reads TGTGCCAGTAGTATAAGGCCAGAGGAGGCTGGCTACACCTTC. Translating it yields CASSIRPEEAGYTF. Filled out from reference TRBV19 and TRBJ1-2, the complete variable domain reads DGGITQSPKYLFRKEGQNVTLSCEQNLNHDAMYWYRQDPGQGLRLIYYSQIVNDFQKGDIAEGYSVSREKKESFPLTVTSAQKNPTAFYLCASSIRPEEAGYTFGSGTRLTVV.